The clone carrying this T cell receptor (beta chain) was found a few times. Its antigen is not known. Making the TCR beta libraries involved quantitative 5'-RACE with molecular barcodes. TCRdb called the 5' RACE reads again in MiXCR, with one record for every CDR3 protein. In the table there are roughly 170,000 distinct CDR3 sequences, 9.8% of which are singletons. Germline-derived CDR1 and CDR2 are SGDLS and YYNGEE. The V gene end was trimmed by 2 bases and the J gene end by 6 bases; junction bases not matched to a gene: 6. The CDR3 totals 15 residues. This sample stems from a study of CD8 T cells in ankylosing spondylitis. Regarding the study as a whole: Previous work reported some of these motif variants in the synovial fluid and blood of reactive arthritis. Significantly higher representation of disease-linked clones was reported for matched ankylosing spondylitis synovial fluid.

Sequenced input: blood, either unsorted or a sorted T cell fraction (not recorded which). This sequence joins TRBV9 and TRBJ2-2; the match to TRBD1 covers 8 bases. This TCR derives from a female donor with ankylosing spondylitis or in good health (not recorded which). CDR3 sequence (DNA): TGTGCCAGCAGCGTCCAGGGGGCGCGATCCGGGGAGCTGTTTTTT. Translation gives CASSVQGARSGELFF.